This entry features one TCR beta chain sequence. Assay: immunoSEQ multiplex PCR; the TCRdb copy retains only in-frame clones and omits some. The sample has 120,000 or so clones; more than 70% are singletons. These data come from a study of blood T cell repertoires in COVID-19. Study-wide background: T cells, B-cell-depleted T cells, or PBMCs provided the cDNA or gDNA that served as material.

CDR1 SGHAT and CDR2 FQNNGV come from the germline V gene. The CDR3 contains 14 residues. V dropped 6 bases and J dropped 1; count of bases not matched to a gene: 4. This receptor was identified in a woman between 45 and 65 years old with acute or convalescent COVID-19. This chain joins TRBV11-2 and TRBJ2-7; 9 bases map to TRBD1. The sample consisted of peripheral blood. CDR3 in DNA: TGTGCCAGCAGAAGACAGGGGGTATCCTACGAGCAGTACTTC. It yields the protein CASRRQGVSYEQYF.